The 7 T cell receptor beta chains given below trace back to one sample, sequenced in a study. A single record per CDR3 protein comes from TCRdb applying MiXCR to the 5' RACE reads. Of about 9,000 distinct CDR3 sequences listed, approximately 46% are singletons. The sorted Tregs were CD4+CD25+CD127-/low cells. The sample comprised Tregs sorted from a lymph node. The receptors shown here come from a female donor with breast cancer.

This clonotype has a handful of counts. J is TRBJ2-7 and V is TRBV27, with TRBD1 as a possible D gene (6 bases). The length of the CDR3 is 13 residues. Germline lookup yields CDR1 MNHEY and CDR2 SMNVEV (reference sequence). The V and J ends lost 6 bases and 1 base respectively, with 10 bases between them. CDR3 loop: CASRYRVSYEQYF. The CDR3 DNA follows: TGTGCCAGCAGATACAGGGTGTCCTACGAGCAGTACTTC.

The V call is TRBV7-3, the J call TRBJ2-1; D is uncertain. The V gene lost 1 base and the J gene lost 6 bases, with 10 bases spanning the gap. The CDR3 is made up of 14 amino acids. CDR1 and CDR2 (germline): SGHTA, FQGTGA. The CDR3, as DNA: TGTGCCAGCAGCTTAAGTCTCCCTCCCAATGAGCAGTTCTTC. Protein: CASSLSLPPNEQFF.

This clonotype was detected a few times. The chain recombines TRBV29-1 with TRBJ1-1; 8 bases align to TRBD1. Unmatched junction bases numbered 6, after V lost 4 bases and J lost 11 bases. CDR3 length: 11 residues. Germline CDR1 reads SQVTM; CDR2 reads ANQGSEA. The CDR3: CSVGTGFLAFF. CDR3 coding DNA: TGCAGCGTTGGGACAGGGTTTTTGGCTTTCTTT.

The chain combines TRBV3-1 with TRBJ2-1, with a weak D call TRBD2 (6 bases). The CDR3 sequence is 17 residues long. Between the trimmed V and J ends, which lost 1 base and 0 bases, there was a span of 13 bases. The V gene's germline CDR1 is LGHDT and CDR2 YNNKEL (reference sequence). The CDR3 coding sequence is TGTGCCAGCAGCCAAGTTGCACGGGAGAACTCCTACAATGAGCAGTTCTTC. Amino acids: CASSQVARENSYNEQFF.

The chain links TRBV4-1 to TRBJ2-6; weak D call: TRBD2 (5 bases). CDR1 MGHRA and CDR2 YSYEKL come from the germline V gene. The V gene lost 4 bases and the J gene lost 4 bases, with 14 bases spanning the gap. This CDR3 is built from 16 residues. The CDR3 nucleotides are TGCGCCAGCAGCCCAGATGCCGTAGCGGGGGCCAACGTCCTGACTTTC. Its translation is CASSPDAVAGANVLTF.

A few counts support this clonotype. V usage is TRBV7-9 and J usage is TRBJ2-1; D remains ambiguous. Deletions cut 5 bases from V and 8 bases from J, with 16 bases between. CDR1 is SEHNR, CDR2 FQNEAQ, per germline (reference sequence). The length of the CDR3 is 14 residues. The CDR3 protein is CASSIQTGYDEQFF. The CDR3 coding sequence is TGTGCCAGCAGCATCCAGACTGGTTACGATGAGCAGTTCTTC.

About this clonotype: At one boundary the junction diverges from the germline segment, which might be a read error. The chain links TRBV6-5 to TRBJ1-5; D uncertain. The CDR3 extends over 15 amino acids. The germline gives CDR1 MNHEY, CDR2 SVGAGI. Here the CDR3 reads CVSSYSARGNQPQHF. The DNA for the CDR3 is TGTGTCAGCAGTTACTCGGCGCGGGGCAATCAGCCCCAGCATTTT.